This T cell receptor (beta chain) was observed in a study of cytomegalovirus exposure and HLA in healthy donors. Study-level background: The roughly 670 first-cohort repertoires shared a platform with the 120 validation repertoires, as reported in a later analysis.

The germline V gene has CDR1 MDHEN and CDR2 SYDVKM. After removal of 5 bases from V and 3 bases from J, the junction contained 9 bases not matched to a gene. The CDR3 runs to 16 residues. The protocol was immunoSEQ multiplex PCR, while the TCRdb copy is restricted to in-frame clones and leaves out a portion. The sample carries almost 200,000 clones, about 81% recorded once. Sequencing input: PBMCs. This clonotype originated in a woman aged 25-40 years in good health and CMV-seronegative. This chain joins TRBV28 and TRBJ1-5, with TRBD1 matching over 8 bases. DNA of the CDR3: TGTGCCAGCAGTCTCCTGGACAGGGTGGTCAATCAGCCCCAGCATTTT. Residues: CASSLLDRVVNQPQHF.